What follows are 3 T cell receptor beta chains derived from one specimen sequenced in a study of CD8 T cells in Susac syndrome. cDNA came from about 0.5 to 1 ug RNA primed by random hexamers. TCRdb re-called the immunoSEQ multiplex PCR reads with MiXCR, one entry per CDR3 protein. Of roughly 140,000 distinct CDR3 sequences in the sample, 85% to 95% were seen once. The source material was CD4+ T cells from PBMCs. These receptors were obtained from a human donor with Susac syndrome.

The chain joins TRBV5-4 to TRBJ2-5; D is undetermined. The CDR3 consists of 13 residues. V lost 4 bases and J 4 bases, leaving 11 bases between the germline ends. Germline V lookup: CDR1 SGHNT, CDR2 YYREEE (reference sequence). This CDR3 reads CASSETGVETQYF. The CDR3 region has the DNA TGTGCCAGCAGCGAGACGGGCGTAGAGACCCAGTACTTC.

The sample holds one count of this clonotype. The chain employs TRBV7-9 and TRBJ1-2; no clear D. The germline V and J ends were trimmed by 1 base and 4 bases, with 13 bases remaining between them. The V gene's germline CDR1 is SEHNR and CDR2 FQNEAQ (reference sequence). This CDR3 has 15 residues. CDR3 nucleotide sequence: TGTGCCAGCAGCTTAGACATCGTTAAGGGCTATGGCTACACCTTC. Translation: CASSLDIVKGYGYTF.

The CDR3 DNA reads TGTGCCAGCAGCTTAGGCCCCCGGGAAGGAGGTCCCTACGAGCAGTACTTC. Translated: CASSLGPREGGPYEQYF. The rearrangement uses TRBV7-6 and TRBJ2-7; the D gene is possibly TRBD2 (5 bases). Germline V gene data show CDR1 as SGHVS and CDR2 as FNYEAQ. Trimming took 1 base from V and 2 from J, leaving 18 bases between them. The CDR3 length is 17 residues.